The rows below give T cell receptor beta chains drawn from one sample of a study of T cell clonotyping in hematopoietic cell transplantation. Sequenced by immunoSEQ multiplex PCR; TCRdb stores in-frame clones only, minus some. Here the sample spans roughly 29,000 clones, less than 75% being singletons. Material: peripheral blood mononuclear cells, obtained before stem cell transplant. Receptors originate from a man aged 50 to 60 with myelodysplastic syndrome. Some clones in this sample may be carry-over from other donors' samples. Each CDR3 is given with its conserved first and last residue. A D gene is named only where the DNA matches it firmly. Expanded clones are given a class, and other clones once, few, many or no size at all.

.	15	TRBV6-5	TRBJ2-5	.	CASSYRWGNQETQYF	TGTGCCAGCAGTTACAGGTGGGGCAACCAAGAGACCCAGTACTTC
.	14	TRBV30	TRBJ2-7	TRBD2	CASSPGGQFVGQYF	TGTGCCTCCAGCCCGGGAGGGCAGTTCGTGGGGCAGTACTTC
.	16	TRBV2	TRBJ2-5	.	CASSFRSPGEQETQYF	TGTGCCAGCAGTTTCCGTTCGCCAGGGGAACAAGAGACCCAGTACTTC
.	14	TRBV28	TRBJ2-1	TRBD2	CASRGLAGVNEQFF	TGTGCCAGCAGGGGACTAGCGGGAGTCAATGAGCAGTTCTTC
.	14	TRBV19	TRBJ2-7	.	CASSSSHGSYEQYF	TGTGCCAGTAGTAGCTCACACGGCTCCTACGAGCAGTACTTC
.	15	TRBV29-1	TRBJ2-1	TRBD1	CSVEDGDRTYNEQFF	TGCAGCGTTGAAGATGGGGACAGGACCTACAATGAGCAGTTCTTC
.	14	TRBV6-6	TRBJ2-2	.	CASSNQANTGELFF	TGTGCCAGCAGTAACCAAGCGAACACCGGGGAGCTGTTTTTT
.	14	TRBV30	TRBJ1-2	.	CAWTKGTRDYGYTF	TGTGCCTGGACCAAGGGCACACGTGACTATGGCTACACCTTC
.	14	TRBV28	TRBJ1-6	.	CASSLPGVNSPLHF	TGTGCCAGCAGTTTACCGGGGGTTAATTCACCCCTCCACTTT
few	15	TRBV6-1	TRBJ1-2	TRBD1	CASSDGTGVDYGYTF	TGTGCCAGCAGTGATGGGACAGGGGTTGACTATGGCTACACCTTC
once	17	TRBV5-1	TRBJ1-2	.	CASSQTGGLDYAQVNTF	TGCGCCAGCAGCCAAACGGGAGGCCTTGATTATGCCCAGGTGAACACCTTC
.	13	TRBV28	TRBJ1-2	.	CASSLDGHYGYTF	TGTGCCAGCAGCCTCGACGGGCACTATGGCTACACCTTC
.	14	TRBV14	TRBJ2-5	.	CASSLRAGSETQYF	TGTGCCAGCAGCCTACGAGCCGGGTCAGAGACCCAGTACTTC
.	12	TRBV28	TRBJ1-5	.	CASTTGNQPQHF	TGTGCCAGCACCACAGGCAATCAGCCCCAGCATTTT
once	15	TRBV28	TRBJ1-5	TRBD1	CASSSRTGYNQPQHF	TGTGCCAGCAGCTCCAGGACAGGGTACAATCAGCCCCAGCATTTT
.	16	TRBV11-2	TRBJ2-5	TRBD2	CASSLLSGSLQETQYF	TGTGCCAGCAGCCTTCTTAGCGGGAGCCTTCAAGAGACCCAGTACTTC
.	12	TRBV10-3	TRBJ2-7	.	CAISPQGYEQYF	TGTGCCATCAGTCCACAGGGCTACGAGCAGTACTTC
.	15	TRBV6-5	TRBJ1-1	.	CASSPPMGGNTEAFF	TGTGCCAGCAGCCCACCTATGGGGGGGAACACTGAAGCTTTCTTT
few	15	TRBV4-1	TRBJ1-4	.	CASSEHWNVDEKLFF	TGCGCCAGCAGCGAACATTGGAATGTGGATGAAAAACTGTTTTTT
.	15	TRBV5-4	TRBJ1-2	.	CASSYDRSTPYGYTF	TGTGCCAGCAGCTACGACAGGAGCACCCCCTATGGCTACACCTTC
.	18	TRBV5-1	TRBJ1-6	.	CASSLDLGTNSYNSPLHF	TGCGCCAGCAGCTTGGATCTGGGAACAAACTCCTATAATTCACCCCTCCACTTT
.	15	TRBV6-5	TRBJ1-6	.	CASSPLLAGDSPLHF	TGTGCCAGCAGCCCCCTTCTGGCCGGGGATTCACCCCTCCACTTT
.	12	TRBV30	TRBJ1-1	.	CAWSERNTEAFF	TGTGCCTGGAGTGAACGGAACACTGAAGCTTTCTTT
.	12	TRBV30	TRBJ1-4	.	CAWTPPNEKLFF	TGTGCCTGGACCCCCCCTAATGAAAAACTGTTTTTT
few	13	TRBV2	TRBJ1-6	.	CASRVRENSPLHF	TGTGCCAGCAGGGTGAGGGAAAATTCACCCCTCCACTTT
.	12	TRBV30	TRBJ1-1	.	CAWSGLEGWAFF	TGTGCCTGGAGTGGGTTGGAGGGCTGGGCTTTCTTT